The clone carrying this T cell receptor beta chain has a handful of counts. This CDR3 region has 14 residues. V was pared by 0 bases and J by 9 bases, with 9 bases between. The germline CDR1 and CDR2 sequences are ENHRY and SYGVKD. The authors' processing: Nucleated cell number was recorded as an estimate derived from reference gene primer amplification. Assay: immunoSEQ multiplex PCR; the TCRdb copy retains only in-frame clones and omits some. The V and J calls and the clone size are those of that table, but D and trimming were determined from the DNA. The sample lists 120,000 or so clones, just over 85% occurring once. This record comes from a study of blood T cell repertoires in COVID-19. Across the study: COVID-19 samples, acute and convalescent, were from the United States, Italy and Spain.

The sample comprised peripheral blood. The chain joins TRBV10-3 to TRBJ1-6, with D uncertain. The receptor comes from a man aged 35 to 55 with acute or convalescent COVID-19. The DNA of the CDR3 is TGTGCCATCAGTGAGTCGACTCGTGGTTCACCCCTCCACTTT. Protein product: CAISESTRGSPLHF.